The rows below give T cell receptor beta chains drawn from one sample of a study of cytomegalovirus exposure and HLA in healthy donors. This table comes from immunoSEQ multiplex PCR, and its TCRdb copy is limited to in-frame clones, with some not included. The sample shows tens of thousands of clones, 60% to 80% of them seen only once. Sequenced material: PBMCs. These receptors all stem from a man aged 35 to 55 in good health and CMV-seronegative. Both conserved end residues are part of each CDR3. Fields, in order: D gene, J gene, V gene, CDR3 protein. The D gene is left open where the match is weak.

>NA|TRBJ1-5|TRBV19
CASTLRGAGNRQPQHF
>TRBD1|TRBJ1-1|TRBV27
CASSAGTGMNTEAFF
>NA|TRBJ2-7|TRBV19
CASSMNRAVEQYF
>NA|TRBJ2-1|TRBV20-1
CSAALGNEQFF
>TRBD2|TRBJ2-2|TRBV7-7
CASSPVGLAGLTGELFF
>NA|TRBJ1-1|TRBV6-5
CASSSRGLNTEAFF
>NA|TRBJ2-2|TRBV10-3
CAISASTGELFF
>NA|TRBJ1-6|TRBV2
CASSPLGSPLHF
>NA|TRBJ2-7|TRBV20-1
CSARLLYEQYF
>TRBD1|TRBJ1-1|TRBV6-1
CATSQGINTEAFF
>NA|TRBJ2-3|TRBV30
CAWRSSGGPTDTQYF
>TRBD1|TRBJ2-7|TRBV7-9
CASSLAAGGLYEQYF
>TRBD1|TRBJ2-2|TRBV9
CASSAGTGGTGELFF
>NA|TRBJ2-7|TRBV10-3
CATRGSGEQYF
>TRBD2|TRBJ2-5|TRBV15
CASKWAGGPGQETQYF
>TRBD1|TRBJ1-4|TRBV2
CASRPGTVGEKLFF
>NA|TRBJ2-7|TRBV9
CASSTQPNSRYEQYF
>NA|TRBJ1-1|TRBV7-3
CASSLNRGKAFF
>TRBD1|TRBJ1-2|TRBV7-9
CASSPRDRGLKGYTF
>NA|TRBJ1-5|TRBV7-9
CASSLRGNQPQHF
>NA|TRBJ1-2|TRBV30
CAWSSIYGYTF
>NA|TRBJ1-2|TRBV6-4
CASSDSGEGDGYTF
>NA|TRBJ2-7|TRBV7-2
CASSRRGALEQYF
>TRBD1|TRBJ1-3|TRBV7-9
CASSSHRGYGSGNTIYF
>NA|TRBJ2-7|TRBV9
CASSVATGNTWYEQYF
>NA|TRBJ1-4|TRBV27
CASSLAGLGEKLFF
>NA|TRBJ1-2|TRBV19
CASRSTNRDGYTF
>NA|TRBJ2-2|TRBV5-1
CASRAGASGNTGELFF
>TRBD2|TRBJ2-1|TRBV5-1
CASSPGTSGRVSEQFF
>TRBD2|TRBJ2-1|TRBV27
CASHRPGLARNEQFF
>TRBD1|TRBJ1-4|TRBV29-1
CSVVRDSDEKLFF
>TRBD2|TRBJ2-1|TRBV7-6
CASSPLAGAGSGHEQFF
>NA|TRBJ1-1|TRBV25-1
CASSERGPRGIRYTEAFF
>TRBD1|TRBJ2-7|TRBV5-6
CASSPTGTGKRGYEQYF
>TRBD1|TRBJ1-1|TRBV7-9
CASINPWESGQGTTEAFF
>TRBD1|TRBJ1-4|TRBV18
CASSPRPGQGDEKLFF
>NA|TRBJ1-1|TRBV19
CASVRRFEAFF
>NA|TRBJ1-3|TRBV9
CASSPQGTSGNTIYF
>NA|TRBJ1-1|TRBV28
CASSLSRQIEAFF
>NA|TRBJ2-6|TRBV9
CASSVVAGASGANVLTF
>TRBD2|TRBJ2-7|TRBV13
CASSFGAGAQDEQYF
>TRBD2|TRBJ2-7|TRBV7-2
CASSLSGGSSYEQYF
>NA|TRBJ1-5|TRBV6-1
CASRVQGGNQPQHF
>TRBD1|TRBJ2-3|TRBV19
CASSLPEGQGWADTQYF
>TRBD1|TRBJ1-1|TRBV10-2
CASSRQGNTEAFF
>NA|TRBJ1-1|TRBV4-2
CASSQVHRADTEAFF
>NA|TRBJ1-1|TRBV7-3
CASSLTPPTVEFEAFF
>NA|TRBJ1-6|TRBV9
CASSLNNSPLHF
>NA|TRBJ2-1|TRBV7-3
CASSLGTAHEQFF
>NA|TRBJ2-7|TRBV6-1
CASSTSIAGSYEQYF
>TRBD1|TRBJ2-7|TRBV11-3
CASSPGQGFMGEQYF
>NA|TRBJ1-4|TRBV28
CASSLYSGSVEKLFF
>NA|TRBJ2-7|TRBV30
CAWSVSGYEQYF
>TRBD1|TRBJ2-7|TRBV10-1
CASSEGGQGIDEQYF
>TRBD1|TRBJ2-2|TRBV5-1
CASSSDRGNTGELFF
>NA|TRBJ2-7|TRBV5-6
CASSIGGGALGYEQYF
>TRBD2|TRBJ2-5|TRBV6-1
CASKAGGPQETQYF
>TRBD1|TRBJ1-5|TRBV9
CASSAGQGKEQPQHF
>TRBD1|TRBJ2-7|TRBV4-1
CASSYFNRDRNYEQYF
>NA|TRBJ2-2|TRBV4-1
CASSQPRATGELFF